This passage covers 2 T cell receptor beta chains from one sample sequenced in a study of T cell repertoires in cytomegalovirus infection. TCRdb itself ran the reads through MiXCR, one entry per CDR3 protein. Of 65,000 to 90,000 distinct CDR3 sequences in the sample, 3% to 4.5% were seen once. Source material: PBMCs. The source is a human donor in good health (CMV status not recorded). Some clones in this sample may be carry-over from other donors' samples.

This clonotype was counted many times. The V and J genes are TRBV7-2 and TRBJ1-4; D ambiguous. The V gene's germline CDR1 is SGHTA and CDR2 FQGNSA. V dropped 1 base and J dropped 8 bases, with 8 bases sitting between them. The CDR3 has 13 amino acids. The CDR3 bases are TGTGCCAGCAGCTTAGAAGCGGAGGAAAAACTGTTTTTT. This gives the protein CASSLEAEEKLFF.

The table lists this clonotype with many counts. The gene calls are TRBV28 and TRBJ2-1, with D uncertain. V was cut by 5 bases and J by 3 bases, with 8 bases left in between. This CDR3 has 13 amino acids. Germline CDR1 is MDHEN and CDR2 is SYDVKM. CDR3 nucleotide sequence: TGTGCCAGCAGTCTCCCGCTCTACAATGAGCAGTTCTTC. Residues: CASSLPLYNEQFF.